This T cell receptor (beta chain) was found in a study of early T cells in non-severe SARS-CoV-2 infection. Broader study findings: Anti-spike CD8 specificities were favored by VDJdb matching, whose results missed private and CD4 specificities.

In this sample, this clonotype turned up many times. Its antigen is not identified. Trimming removed 2 bases from V and 0 bases from J, with 11 bases in between. The CDR3 totals 16 residues. Germline values: CDR1 ENHRY, CDR2 SYGVKD. Attached unique molecular identifiers marked individual cDNA molecules. TCRdb itself ran the 5' RACE reads through MiXCR, one entry per CDR3 protein. This sample has about 33,000 distinct CDR3 sequences, with approximately 5.4% found just once. This sequence was found in an adult who was a healthcare worker with PCR-confirmed SARS-CoV-2 infection or an uninfected control (not recorded which). The chain is built from TRBV10-3 and TRBJ2-1; D remains ambiguous. The sample was whole blood. Here the CDR3 DNA reads TGTGCCATCAGTGAGGTTGGGGTCAGCTCCTACAATGAGCAGTTCTTC. This translates into CAISEVGVSSYNEQFF.